The 20 T cell receptor beta chains in this list originate from one sample, sequenced in a study of human CD8 memory T cell subsets. Researchers made TCR beta libraries via UMI-labeled 5' RACE. TCRdb reprocessed the 5' RACE reads and stores each CDR3 protein as one record, lacking DNA. This table holds about 4,300 distinct CDR3 sequences. The sample consisted of CD8+ T cells from PBMCs. The receptors here all came from a human donor in good health.

The rearrangement joins TRBV20-1 to TRBJ1-1; TCRdb reports TRBD1, a call that lacks DNA to check it against. Germline values: CDR1 DFQATT, CDR2 SNEGSKA (reference sequence). The CDR3 spans 14 residues. CDR3 protein: CSAKIPGVVTEAFF.

The V call is TRBV20-1, the J call TRBJ2-3; TCRdb picks TRBD1, but there is no DNA to check that call. The CDR3 length is 15 residues. In germline, CDR1 is DFQATT, CDR2 SNEGSKA (reference sequence). CDR3 protein: CSAREGSGDTDTQYF.

According to its frequency, this clonotype is medium-sized. V gene TRBV28 combines with J gene TRBJ1-5; TCRdb's D call of TRBD1 is untestable without DNA. The CDR3 covers 12 residues. Germline-derived CDR1 and CDR2 are MDHEN and SYDVKM. CDR3 protein: CASSAPRGPQHF.

The chain couples TRBV12-3 or TRBV12-4 to TRBJ2-7; the TCRdb D gene call, TRBD1, has no DNA to confirm it. This CDR3 is built from 15 residues. CDR3 region: CASSLASASGYEQYF.

The V and J genes are TRBV12-3 or TRBV12-4 and TRBJ2-1; without DNA, the TCRdb call of TRBD2 cannot be checked. The CDR3 consists of 13 residues. The CDR3: CASSPEGWNEQFF.

By frequency, this clonotype is medium-sized (0.01 to 0.1%). J is TRBJ2-1 and V is TRBV10-3; TCRdb gives TRBD2 as the D gene, but with no DNA this cannot be confirmed. The CDR3 extends over 17 amino acids. Germline values: CDR1 ENHRY, CDR2 SYGVKD. CDR3 sequence: CAISESKASGDNNEQFF.

The rearrangement links TRBV12-3 or TRBV12-4 to TRBJ2-2; there is no DNA to check the TCRdb D call of TRBD1. The CDR3 has 16 amino acids. CDR3 sequence: CASSPFRVIGTGELFF.

The V gene is TRBV9, the J gene TRBJ1-1; lacking DNA, the TRBD1 call made by TCRdb goes unchecked. Germline loops: CDR1 SGDLS, CDR2 YYNGEE. This CDR3 contains 15 residues. The chain's CDR3 is CASSEVWGLDTEAFF.

The V and J genes are TRBV9 and TRBJ2-3; TCRdb picks TRBD1, but there is no DNA to check that call. The CDR3 is 15 residues long. The germline gives CDR1 SGDLS, CDR2 YYNGEE. CDR3 region: CASSLRDGVTDTQYF. The variable domain in full, with the rest retrieved from reference TRBV9 and TRBJ2-3, is DSGVTQTPKHLITATGQRVTLRCSPRSGDLSVYWYQQSLDQGLQFLIQYYNGEERAKGNILERFSAQQFPDLHSELNLSSLELGDSALYFCASSLRDGVTDTQYFGPGTRLTVL.

J is TRBJ2-7 and V is TRBV21-1; TCRdb indicates TRBD1, and absent DNA this call remains unverified. TRBV21-1 represents a pseudogene. The CDR3 is 12 amino acids. The CDR3 protein is CARGQGDNEQYF.

This chain connects TRBV19 to TRBJ1-5. This CDR3 contains 13 residues. CDR1 and CDR2 (germline): LNHDA, SQIVND (reference sequence). The CDR3 loop is CASSQDSNQPQHF. Full variable domain (rest looked up from reference TRBV19 and TRBJ1-5): DGGITQSPKYLFRKEGQNVTLSCEQNLNHDAMYWYRQDPGQGLRLIYYSQIVNDFQKGDIAEGYSVSREKKESFPLTVTSAQKNPTAFYLCASSQDSNQPQHFGDGTRLSIL.

The chain is built from TRBV6-4 and TRBJ2-2; the TRBD1 assignment by TCRdb is unverifiable without DNA. Germline lookup yields CDR1 MRHNA and CDR2 SNTAGT. This CDR3 has 15 residues. CDR3 sequence: CASSDSSGGPGELFF.

The V call is TRBV30, the J call TRBJ1-1; TCRdb's D call, TRBD1, is unchecked because there is no DNA. The length of the CDR3 is 12 residues. Per germline, CDR1 GTSNPN and CDR2 SVGIG (reference sequence). CDR3 sequence: CAWSEMGARAFF.

This chain links TRBV5-1 with TRBJ2-1; TCRdb designates TRBD2, a call that cannot be tested without DNA. CDR1 is SGHRS, CDR2 YFSETQ, per germline. The CDR3 has 16 residues. The CDR3 loop reads CASSPWGSGGGNEQFF.

By frequency, this clonotype registers medium-sized. The rearrangement links TRBV10-3 to TRBJ2-7; TCRdb designates TRBD1, a call that cannot be tested without DNA. In germline, CDR1 is ENHRY, CDR2 SYGVKD. The CDR3 is 15 residues long. CDR3: CAISEQQGGGDEQYF.

This chain connects TRBV2 to TRBJ1-2; the D gene TCRdb calls, TRBD1, cannot be checked with no DNA. Per germline, CDR1 SNHLY and CDR2 FYNNEI. The CDR3 spans 13 residues. The CDR3 sequence: CASRDTGHYGYTF. Using reference TRBV2 and TRBJ1-2 for the parts outside the CDR3, the full variable domain is EPEVTQTPSHQVTQMGQEVILRCVPISNHLYFYWYRQILGQKVEFLVSFYNNEISEKSEIFDDQFSVERPDGSNFTLKIRSTKLEDSAMYFCASRDTGHYGYTFGSGTRLTVV.

V gene TRBV7-9 combines with J gene TRBJ2-7. Germline values: CDR1 SEHNR, CDR2 FQNEAQ (reference sequence). The CDR3 covers 12 residues. The CDR3 is CASSPLNYEQYF.

The CDR3 loop reads CASSLDRVIYNEQFF. The chain is built from TRBV5-1 and TRBJ2-1. CDR1 and CDR2 (germline): SGHRS, YFSETQ. This CDR3 comprises 15 residues.

This chain joins TRBV5-6 and TRBJ2-3; the TRBD2 assignment by TCRdb is unverifiable without DNA. The CDR3 consists of 16 residues. CDR1 and CDR2 from the germline V gene are SGHDT and YYEEEE. CDR3 in amino acids: CASRGWTSGRAAKQYF.

By frequency, this clonotype is medium-sized. The rearrangement joins TRBV29-1 to TRBJ2-7. CDR1 SQVTM and CDR2 ANQGSEA come from the germline V gene. The CDR3 covers 13 residues. Here the CDR3 reads CSVDGRNSYEQYF.